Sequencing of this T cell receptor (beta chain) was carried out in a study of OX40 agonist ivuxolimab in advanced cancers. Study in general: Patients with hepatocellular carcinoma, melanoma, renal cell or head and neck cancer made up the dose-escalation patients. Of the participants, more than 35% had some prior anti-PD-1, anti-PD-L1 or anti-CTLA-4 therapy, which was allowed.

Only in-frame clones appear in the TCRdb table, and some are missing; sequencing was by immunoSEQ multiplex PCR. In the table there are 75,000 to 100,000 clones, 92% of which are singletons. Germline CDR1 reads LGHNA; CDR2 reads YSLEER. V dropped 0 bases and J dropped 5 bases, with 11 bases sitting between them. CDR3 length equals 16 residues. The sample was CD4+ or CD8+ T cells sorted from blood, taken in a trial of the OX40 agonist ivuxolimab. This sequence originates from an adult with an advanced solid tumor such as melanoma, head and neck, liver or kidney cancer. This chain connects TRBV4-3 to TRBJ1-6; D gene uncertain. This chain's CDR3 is CASSQDVGWDNSPLHF. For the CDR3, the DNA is TGCGCCAGCAGCCAAGATGTAGGTTGGGATAATTCACCCCTCCACTTT.